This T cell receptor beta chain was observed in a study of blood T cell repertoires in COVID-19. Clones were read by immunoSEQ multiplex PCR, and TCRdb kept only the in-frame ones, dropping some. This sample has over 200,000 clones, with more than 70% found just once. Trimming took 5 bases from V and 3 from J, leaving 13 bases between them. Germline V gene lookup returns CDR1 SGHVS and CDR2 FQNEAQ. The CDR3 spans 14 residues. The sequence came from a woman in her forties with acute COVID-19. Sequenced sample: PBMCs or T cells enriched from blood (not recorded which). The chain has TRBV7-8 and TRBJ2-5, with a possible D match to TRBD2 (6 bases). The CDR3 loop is CASSPRDSKETQYF. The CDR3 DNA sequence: TGTGCCAGCAGCCCCCGGGACTCCAAAGAGACCCAGTACTTC.